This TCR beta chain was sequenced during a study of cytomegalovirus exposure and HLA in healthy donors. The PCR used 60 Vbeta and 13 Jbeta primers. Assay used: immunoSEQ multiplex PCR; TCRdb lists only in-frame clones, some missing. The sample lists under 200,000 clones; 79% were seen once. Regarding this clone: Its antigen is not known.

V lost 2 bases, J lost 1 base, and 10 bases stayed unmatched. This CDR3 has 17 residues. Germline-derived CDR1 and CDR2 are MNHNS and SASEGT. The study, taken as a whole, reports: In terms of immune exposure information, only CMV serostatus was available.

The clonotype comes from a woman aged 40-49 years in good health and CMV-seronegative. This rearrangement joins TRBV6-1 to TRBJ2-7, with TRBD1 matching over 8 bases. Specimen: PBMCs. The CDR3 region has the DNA TGTGCCAGCAGTGAAAGGGGTTGGGGACAGGTGTCCTACGAGCAGTACTTC. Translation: CASSERGWGQVSYEQYF.